The next 27 T cell receptor beta chains were all read from a single sample in a study of PD-1 blockade in classical Hodgkin lymphoma. Time point here: cycle 4 day 1 (C4D1), after more than 5 weeks of nivolumab. All patients experienced relapse after autologous stem cell transplantation, and brentuximab vedotin exposure was variable. TCRdb's table, derived via immunoSEQ multiplex PCR, lists solely in-frame clones and lacks some. Of about 20,000 clones in the sample, about 80% were seen once. The input for sequencing was peripheral blood mononuclear cells (PBMCs), taken before the fourth cycle of nivolumab. These TCRs come from a human donor with classical Hodgkin lymphoma.

The V gene is TRBV6-5, the J gene TRBJ1-6, with 9 bases aligning to TRBD1. This CDR3 is 15 amino acids long. The germline V gene has CDR1 MNHEY and CDR2 SVGAGI. V shed 2 bases, J shed 7 bases, and the junction held 3 bases outside the gene matches. In nucleotides, the CDR3 is TGTGCCAGCAGTTACCAGGACAGGGGAAATTCACCCCTCCACTTT. Its protein is CASSYQDRGNSPLHF.

This clone was found once. The chain carries TRBV27 and TRBJ1-5; a weak D match, TRBD1 (6 bases). The V and J ends lost 4 bases and 2 bases respectively, with 12 bases between them. CDR1 and CDR2 from the germline V gene are MNHEY and SMNVEV (reference sequence). The CDR3 sequence is 15 residues long. This chain's CDR3 is CASSSTEGGNQPQHF. In DNA, the CDR3 is TGTGCCAGCAGTTCAACAGAGGGGGGCAATCAGCCCCAGCATTTT.

This chain joins TRBV19 and TRBJ1-4; the D gene is possibly TRBD1 (6 bases). Germline V gene lookup returns CDR1 LNHDA and CDR2 SQIVND (reference sequence). Trimming removed 11 bases from V and 7 bases from J, with 11 bases in between. CDR3 size: 11 residues. As DNA, the CDR3 is TGTGCCGGTCAGGGGTTTGAAAAACTGTTTTTT. Translated, it gives CAGQGFEKLFF.

The chain joins TRBV18 to TRBJ2-7; D unresolved. The CDR3 totals 14 residues. Trimming cost V 8 bases and J 0 bases, with 14 bases left between them. Germline V CDR1 and CDR2: KGHSH, LQKENI. CDR3 nucleotides: TGTGCCAGCCGTGTCGGACCCTCCTCCTACGAGCAGTACTTC. Its translation: CASRVGPSSYEQYF.

This chain connects TRBV6-5 to TRBJ2-7, with D maybe TRBD1 (5 bases). V lost 7 bases to trimming and J lost 6 bases, with 13 bases between them. Per germline, CDR1 MNHEY and CDR2 SVGAGI. CDR3 length: 12 residues. The CDR3 sequence: CASKLPGFEQYF. The CDR3, as DNA: TGTGCCAGCAAACTTCCAGGGTTCGAGCAGTACTTC.

Concerning this clone itself: The same CDR3 also results from other DNA sequences found in this sample. The chain uses TRBV6-6 and TRBJ2-2; a weak D match, TRBD1 (5 bases). CDR3 length equals 15 residues. V was shortened by 2 bases and J by 5 bases, with 12 bases between the two germline ends. The germline V gene encodes CDR1 MNHNY and CDR2 SVGAGI (reference sequence). CDR3 sequence (DNA): TGTGCCAGCAGTTACGGCCAGGGTGGAACCGGGGAGCTGTTTTTT. This gives the protein CASSYGQGGTGELFF.

The chain is built from TRBV28 and TRBJ1-6; 8 bases agree with TRBD1. The germline V gene encodes CDR1 MDHEN and CDR2 SYDVKM. J lost 7 bases, V lost 5 bases, and 13 bases had no gene match. The CDR3 extends over 17 amino acids. For the CDR3, the DNA is TGTGCCAGCAGTAGCCCGGCAGGGGGCGCGTGGAATTCACCCCTCCACTTT. Translation gives CASSSPAGGAWNSPLHF. Drawing the rest from reference TRBV28 and TRBJ1-6, the complete variable domain is DVKVTQSSRYLVKRTGEKVFLECVQDMDHENMFWYRQDPGLGLRLIYFSYDVKMKEKGDIPEGYSVSREKKERFSLILESASTNQTSMYLCASSSPAGGAWNSPLHFGNGTRLTVT.

This chain joins TRBV7-2 and TRBJ1-5; TRBD1 is a possible D gene (5 bases). CDR1 is SGHTA and CDR2 is FQGNSA in the germline V gene. Trimming shortened V by 1 base and J by 4 bases, and 11 bases separated the two germline ends. This CDR3 has 15 amino acids. The CDR3 sequence: CASSLVWGENQPQHF. The CDR3 DNA is TGTGCCAGCAGCTTAGTGTGGGGGGAAAATCAGCCCCAGCATTTT.

The V gene is TRBV19, the J gene TRBJ2-5, with 7 bases fitting TRBD2. Losses at the gene ends were 3 bases for V and 2 bases for J; bases not matched to a gene: 6. Germline CDR1 LNHDA, CDR2 SQIVND (reference sequence). This CDR3 comprises 15 residues. CDR3 sequence reads: CASSIWAGVQETQYF. The CDR3 DNA follows: TGTGCCAGTAGTATCTGGGCGGGGGTTCAAGAGACCCAGTACTTC.

This clone occurred once. This chain uses TRBV19 with TRBJ1-1; D is unresolved. V was cut by 7 bases and J by 1 base, with 10 bases left in between. This CDR3 region has 13 residues. Germline loops: CDR1 LNHDA, CDR2 SQIVND (reference sequence). The CDR3: CASIPRGNTEAFF. The DNA for the CDR3 is TGTGCCAGTATCCCCCGGGGGAACACTGAAGCTTTCTTT.

The chain has TRBV29-1 and TRBJ2-7, with 8 bases matching TRBD1. The CDR3 runs to 12 residues. Germline V lookup: CDR1 SQVTM, CDR2 ANQGSEA. With V trimmed by 6 bases and J by 8 bases, 9 bases remained unmatched. The CDR3 region is CSVRTGPTQQYF. The CDR3 coding sequence is TGCAGCGTGCGGACAGGGCCGACTCAGCAGTACTTC.

Written as DNA, the CDR3 is TGTGCCAGCCAGGGCCTTAGCACAGATACGCAGTATTTT. It specifies CASQGLSTDTQYF. The rearrangement links TRBV6-5 to TRBJ2-3; maybe TRBD1 (5 bases). The length of the CDR3 is 13 residues. The V gene's germline CDR1 is MNHEY and CDR2 SVGAGI. Trimming shortened V by 8 bases and J by 0 bases, and 9 bases separated the two germline ends.

The gene calls are TRBV6-1 and TRBJ1-4, with 8 bases aligning to TRBD1. V was clipped by 6 bases and J by 3 bases; unmatched bases: 6. Germline V gene lookup returns CDR1 MNHNS and CDR2 SASEGT. The CDR3 is made up of 15 amino acids. The CDR3 nucleotides are TGTGCCAGCAGCCTGACAGGGGCTCCTAATGAAAAACTGTTTTTT. This codes for CASSLTGAPNEKLFF.

The chain links TRBV10-3 to TRBJ1-4; D perhaps matches TRBD1 (6 bases). Trimming removed 5 bases at V and 0 bases at J, with 13 bases between. This CDR3 comprises 16 residues. Germline CDR1 and CDR2: ENHRY and SYGVKD. CDR3 sequence (DNA): TGTGCCATCAGTCCCCGGGGGCTCACAACTAATGAAAAACTGTTTTTT. It encodes CAISPRGLTTNEKLFF.

The V gene is TRBV5-1, the J gene TRBJ1-5; weak D call: TRBD1 (5 bases). Germline CDR1 is SGHRS and CDR2 is YFSETQ. V was pared by 5 bases and J by 7 bases, with 19 bases between. The CDR3 has 15 amino acids. The DNA of the CDR3 is TGCGCCAGCAGTCCCGGACATCCTACCCGGCAGCCCCAGCATTTT. Protein: CASSPGHPTRQPQHF.

The gene calls are TRBV6-5 and TRBJ1-1; D remains unclear. V gave up 8 bases and J gave up 10 bases, with 11 bases separating them. This CDR3 contains 10 residues. Germline V lookup: CDR1 MNHEY, CDR2 SVGAGI. The CDR3 sequence: CASGNTVAFF. For the CDR3, the DNA is TGTGCCAGCGGGAACACGGTAGCTTTCTTT.

This clone was found once. This sequence joins TRBV7-8 and TRBJ1-1; D perhaps matches TRBD1 (5 bases). This CDR3 spans 13 amino acids. With 0 bases removed from V and 8 bases from J, the gap between germline ends came to 10 bases. CDR1 and CDR2 from the germline V gene are SGHVS and FQNEAQ. The CDR3, as DNA: TGTGCCAGCAGCTTAGCCCCGGGGGTCGAAGCTTTCTTT. It encodes CASSLAPGVEAFF.

This chain connects TRBV6-5 to TRBJ2-7, with 7 bases fitting TRBD2. V trimming: 4 bases; J trimming: 2 bases; junction bases outside the gene matches: 2. The V gene's germline CDR1 is MNHEY and CDR2 SVGAGI. CDR3 size: 13 residues. CDR3 bases: TGTGCCAGCAGTTGGGGAGGGGCCTACGAGCAGTACTTC. The encoded protein is CASSWGGAYEQYF.

In nucleotides, the CDR3 is TGCGCCAGCAGCCATGACACGCTAGGACGGCAAAGTCAGTTCTTC. Translated, it gives CASSHDTLGRQSQFF. V usage is TRBV4-3 and J usage is TRBJ2-1; unclear D gene. CDR1 is LGHNA and CDR2 is YSLEER in the germline V gene. This CDR3 comprises 15 residues. With 3 bases removed from V and 13 bases from J, the gap between germline ends came to 22 bases.

The V call is TRBV11-3, the J call TRBJ1-4; the D gene is possibly TRBD1 (6 bases). V shed 3 bases and J shed 4 bases, with 12 bases lying between them. The CDR3 totals 15 residues. CDR1 is SGHNT, CDR2 YENEEA, per germline. The DNA of the CDR3 is TGTGCCAGCAGCTTCAGGGGTGCCTTTAATGAAAAACTGTTTTTT. Translated, it gives CASSFRGAFNEKLFF.

The CDR3 sequence: CASSHTISLDRYGRGEEKLFF. The CDR3 nucleotides are TGCGCCAGCAGCCACACCATATCCCTGGATCGTTATGGCCGGGGAGAGGAAAAACTGTTTTTT. The rearrangement joins TRBV4-1 to TRBJ1-4; D not resolved. This CDR3 has 21 amino acids. CDR1 is MGHRA and CDR2 is YSYEKL in the germline V gene. The V end was cut by 3 bases, the J end by 8 bases, with 34 bases between.

The J gene is TRBJ2-3, the V gene TRBV10-2; D unclear. Germline V CDR1 and CDR2: WSHSY, SAAADI. V was pared by 11 bases and J by 0 bases, with 12 bases between. The CDR3 is 13 amino acids. This chain's CDR3 is CASRSGSTDTQYF. CDR3 bases: TGCGCCTCTAGGTCGGGCAGCACAGATACGCAGTATTTT.

The chain recombines TRBV5-6 with TRBJ1-1; D perhaps matches TRBD1 (6 bases). V shed 2 bases and J shed 1 base, with 12 bases lying between them. The CDR3 is 15 residues long. CDR1 is SGHDT and CDR2 is YYEEEE in the germline V gene. The CDR3 here is CASSLPGHSNTEAFF. In nucleotides, the CDR3 is TGTGCCAGCAGCTTACCGGGACACTCGAACACTGAAGCTTTCTTT.

The chain couples TRBV4-2 to TRBJ2-1; TRBD2 agrees at 12 bases. J was trimmed by 10 bases and V by 3 bases; bases with no gene match: 7. The length of the CDR3 is 15 residues. The germline V gene encodes CDR1 LGHNA and CDR2 YNFKEQ. CDR3 sequence (DNA): TGTGCCAGCAGCCATCTAGCGGGGGGGTCCAGCGAGCAGTTCTTC. It encodes CASSHLAGGSSEQFF.

This sequence joins TRBV27 and TRBJ1-5; no clear D gene. This CDR3 spans 18 amino acids. The V gene's germline CDR1 is MNHEY and CDR2 SMNVEV (reference sequence). V was trimmed by 8 bases and J by 0 bases, leaving 23 bases between them. CDR3 protein: CASGHPHSTPYSNQPQHF. In nucleotides, the CDR3 is TGTGCCAGCGGCCACCCTCACTCGACACCTTATAGCAATCAGCCCCAGCATTTT.

The rearrangement joins TRBV29-1 to TRBJ2-3; TRBD1 or TRBD2 may be the D gene (6 bases each). Trimming took off 4 bases at V and 3 bases at J, with 14 bases between the two ends. This CDR3 spans 14 amino acids. The germline V gene has CDR1 SQVTM and CDR2 ANQGSEA. The CDR3 sequence is CSVVWQGRTDTQYF. Here the CDR3 DNA reads TGCAGCGTTGTTTGGCAGGGGAGGACAGATACGCAGTATTTT.

This chain joins TRBV6-5 and TRBJ1-3; D remains ambiguous. The germline CDR1 and CDR2 sequences are MNHEY and SVGAGI. The length of the CDR3 is 13 residues. Trimming removed 7 bases at V and 0 bases at J, with 7 bases between. The CDR3 spells CASKGGSGNTIYF. DNA of the CDR3: TGTGCCAGCAAGGGAGGCTCTGGAAACACCATATATTTT.